Below, 2 T cell receptor beta chains from the same sample are listed, as sequenced in a study of blood T cell repertoires in COVID-19. Generated by immunoSEQ multiplex PCR, the TCRdb table keeps only in-frame clones and is missing some. The sample contains hundreds of thousands of clones, around 90% of which appear only once. The sequencing sample was made of PBMCs or T cells enriched from blood (not recorded which). These receptors were collected from a middle-aged woman with acute COVID-19.

This clone showed up just once. The chain is built from TRBV6-2 or TRBV6-3 and TRBJ1-2; no clear D gene. Trimming removed 6 bases from V and 5 bases from J, with 13 bases in between. This CDR3 comprises 13 residues. In germline, CDR1 is MNHEY, CDR2 SVGEGT. The CDR3 loop reads CASSLTVFYGYTF. The CDR3, as DNA: TGTGCCAGCAGCCTTACGGTATTTTATGGCTACACCTTC.

The gene calls are TRBV9 and TRBJ1-5; TRBD1 agrees at 7 bases. V was pared by 3 bases and J by 4 bases, with 4 bases of the junction left unmatched. Germline values: CDR1 SGDLS, CDR2 YYNGEE. This CDR3 spans 14 amino acids. CDR3 loop: CASSAQGGNQPQHF. In DNA, the CDR3 is TGTGCCAGCAGCGCCCAGGGGGGAAATCAGCCCCAGCATTTT.